This passage covers 17 T cell receptor beta chains from one sample sequenced in a study of blood T cell repertoires in COVID-19. TCRdb's copy holds only in-frame clones and misses some; the assay was immunoSEQ multiplex PCR. The data show about 340,000 clones, about 86% seen once. The sequenced sample consisted of PBMCs or T cells enriched from blood (not recorded which). The receptors derive from a woman aged 35 to 49 with acute COVID-19.

The chain is built from TRBV7-8 and TRBJ1-5; possible D gene TRBD1, 6 bases. V was shortened by 5 bases and J by 5 bases, with 22 bases between the two germline ends. This CDR3 contains 17 residues. Germline CDR1 SGHVS, CDR2 FQNEAQ. The CDR3 reads CASSPGAGARQDQPQHF. CDR3 sequence (DNA): TGTGCCAGCAGCCCGGGGGCGGGGGCTCGGCAGGATCAGCCCCAGCATTTT.

The J gene is TRBJ1-2, the V gene TRBV7-2; possible D gene TRBD1, 6 bases. With 0 bases removed from V and 0 bases from J, the gap between germline ends came to 14 bases. The CDR3 consists of 17 residues. The V gene's germline CDR1 is SGHTA and CDR2 FQGNSA. CDR3 sequence reads: CASSLAGGPNTNYGYTF. In DNA, the CDR3 is TGTGCCAGCAGCTTAGCGGGGGGGCCAAATACTAACTATGGCTACACCTTC.

The rearrangement joins TRBV23-1 to TRBJ1-2; D perhaps matches TRBD1 (6 bases). TRBV23-1 is marked as an open reading frame, function uncertain. Trimming left V 8 bases short and J 4 bases short, with 14 bases between. CDR3 size: 13 residues. CDR3 loop: CASEQGNGYGYTF. The DNA for the CDR3 is TGCGCCAGCGAACAGGGAAATGGCTATGGCTACACCTTC.

This clone was observed a handful of times. The rearrangement links TRBV4-1 to TRBJ1-6; 7 bases line up with TRBD1. Germline V lookup: CDR1 MGHRA, CDR2 YSYEKL. The CDR3 covers 13 residues. With 1 base clipped from V and 12 bases from J, the junction kept 3 bases outside the gene matches. The CDR3 DNA reads TGCGCCAGCAGCCAAGGACAGGGCGAACCCCTCCACTTT. Protein product: CASSQGQGEPLHF.

This rearrangement joins TRBV5-5 to TRBJ1-2; TRBD1 matches at 10 bases. CDR3 size: 15 residues. J gave up 4 bases and V 2 bases, and 5 bases lay outside the gene matches. CDR1 is SGHKS and CDR2 is YYEKEE in the germline V gene (reference sequence). The CDR3 protein is CASSFSGTGVYGYTF. The DNA of the CDR3 is TGTGCCAGCAGCTTCTCCGGGACAGGGGTCTATGGCTACACCTTC.

The V gene is TRBV7-3, the J gene TRBJ2-2, with 7 bases matching TRBD1. Germline values: CDR1 SGHTA, CDR2 FQGTGA. Trimming at V came to 4 bases and at J to 3 bases, leaving 5 bases not matched to a gene. The CDR3 is 15 residues long. CDR3 DNA sequence: TGTGCCAGCAGCTCGACAGGGAGCCACACCGGGGAGCTGTTTTTT. This translates into CASSSTGSHTGELFF.

J is TRBJ1-2 and V is TRBV10-3; no firm D call. This CDR3 region has 16 residues. Germline loops: CDR1 ENHRY, CDR2 SYGVKD. The germline V and J ends were trimmed by 5 bases and 2 bases, with 18 bases remaining between them. For the CDR3, the DNA is TGTGCCATCAGTACAGACTATTCCCCGGAGAACTATGGCTACACCTTC. This codes for CAISTDYSPENYGYTF.

V and J are TRBV5-1 and TRBJ2-7, with D possibly TRBD2 on 6 matching bases. Trimming pared 5 bases from V and 6 bases from J, leaving 15 bases between. Germline V lookup: CDR1 SGHRS, CDR2 YFSETQ. This CDR3 has 13 amino acids. CDR3 loop: CASRNSLEGEQYF. CDR3 bases: TGCGCCAGCAGGAACTCTCTGGAGGGCGAGCAGTACTTC. The variable domain in full, with the rest retrieved from reference TRBV5-1 and TRBJ2-7, is KAGVTQTPRYLIKTRGQQVTLSCSPISGHRSVSWYQQTPGQGLQFLFEYFSETQRNKGNFPGRFSGRQFSNSRSEMNVSTLELGDSALYLCASRNSLEGEQYFGPGTRLTVT.

This sequence joins TRBV5-1 and TRBJ1-2, with D perhaps matching TRBD1 (6 bases). V was pared by 0 bases and J by 3 bases, with 9 bases between. Per germline, CDR1 SGHRS and CDR2 YFSETQ. This CDR3 is built from 14 residues. CDR3 DNA sequence: TGCGCCAGCAGCTTGGGGACAGTTGACTATGGCTACACCTTC. This sequence encodes CASSLGTVDYGYTF.

The chain is built from TRBV2 and TRBJ1-5; 10 bases are a match to TRBD1. Germline V gene lookup returns CDR1 SNHLY and CDR2 FYNNEI. The V gene end was trimmed by 5 bases and the J gene end by 4 bases; junction bases not matched to a gene: 5. The CDR3 consists of 15 residues. In DNA form, the CDR3 reads TGTGCCAGCAGTCGTTGGACAGGGGGTAATCAGCCCCAGCATTTT. It specifies CASSRWTGGNQPQHF.

V is TRBV5-1 and J is TRBJ1-6; D ambiguous. Germline V gene data show CDR1 as SGHRS and CDR2 as YFSETQ. Trimming took off 0 bases at V and 6 bases at J, with 13 bases between the two ends. This CDR3 comprises 16 residues. This CDR3 reads CASSLGPGSSNSPLHF. CDR3 DNA sequence: TGCGCCAGCAGCTTGGGGCCGGGATCGAGTAATTCACCCCTCCACTTT.

This chain uses TRBV13 with TRBJ1-2; D gene unclear. The CDR3 sequence is 13 residues long. Germline assignment: CDR1 PRHDT and CDR2 FYEKMQ (reference sequence). V was cut by 0 bases and J by 8 bases, with 10 bases left in between. CDR3 residues: CASSLGSSRGYTF. For the CDR3, the DNA is TGTGCCAGCAGCTTAGGGTCCAGCAGGGGCTACACCTTC. The entire variable domain, with the rest obtained from reference TRBV13 and TRBJ1-2, is as follows: AAGVIQSPRHLIKEKRETATLKCYPIPRHDTVYWYQQGPGQDPQFLISFYEKMQSDKGSIPDRFSAQQFSDYHSELNMSSLELGDSALYFCASSLGSSRGYTFGSGTRLTVV.

The rearrangement links TRBV6-6 to TRBJ2-1; D perhaps matches TRBD2 (8 bases). CDR1 is MNHNY and CDR2 is SVGAGI in the germline V gene (reference sequence). V dropped 8 bases and J dropped 7 bases, with 21 bases sitting between them. This CDR3 contains 15 residues. The CDR3 loop reads CASGTAGVSWNEQFF. DNA for the CDR3: TGTGCCAGCGGGACAGCGGGAGTAAGTTGGAATGAGCAGTTCTTC.

This clone was found many times. Here the CDR3 DNA reads TGTGCCAGCAGTTACGAGGAGGGGGCAATTGGCTACACCTTC. This encodes CASSYEEGAIGYTF. The chain links TRBV6-5 to TRBJ1-2, with 7 bases lining up with TRBD1. With 2 bases clipped from V and 7 bases from J, the junction kept 7 bases outside the gene matches. The CDR3 is 14 residues long. Germline V gives CDR1 MNHEY, CDR2 SVGAGI.

This clone was seen a handful of times. This chain links TRBV28 with TRBJ1-1; D unclear. This CDR3 is 13 amino acids long. Germline V gene sequence: CDR1 MDHEN, CDR2 SYDVKM. V was clipped by 2 bases and J by 5 bases, with 9 bases between them. CDR3 protein: CASSLDPGTEAFF. The CDR3 nucleotides read TGTGCCAGCAGTTTAGACCCGGGAACTGAAGCTTTCTTT.

This clone was found once. This chain joins TRBV16 and TRBJ1-2, with 10 bases identical to TRBD1. V lost 0 bases to trimming and J lost 1 base; unmatched junction nucleotides: 5. Germline-derived CDR1 and CDR2 are KGHSY and FQNENV. CDR3 length: 17 residues. Written as DNA, the CDR3 is TGTGCCAGCAGCCAATCTGTGGACAGGGGGATTAACTATGGCTACACCTTC. Protein product: CASSQSVDRGINYGYTF.

The gene calls are TRBV4-1 and TRBJ2-6; tentative D call: TRBD2 (5 bases). The CDR3 length is 17 residues. V shed 1 base and J shed 0 bases, with 10 bases lying between them. Germline-derived CDR1 and CDR2 are MGHRA and YSYEKL. The CDR3, as DNA: TGCGCCAGCAGCCAAGCAGGACTGAACTCTGGGGCCAACGTCCTGACTTTC. Translating gives CASSQAGLNSGANVLTF.